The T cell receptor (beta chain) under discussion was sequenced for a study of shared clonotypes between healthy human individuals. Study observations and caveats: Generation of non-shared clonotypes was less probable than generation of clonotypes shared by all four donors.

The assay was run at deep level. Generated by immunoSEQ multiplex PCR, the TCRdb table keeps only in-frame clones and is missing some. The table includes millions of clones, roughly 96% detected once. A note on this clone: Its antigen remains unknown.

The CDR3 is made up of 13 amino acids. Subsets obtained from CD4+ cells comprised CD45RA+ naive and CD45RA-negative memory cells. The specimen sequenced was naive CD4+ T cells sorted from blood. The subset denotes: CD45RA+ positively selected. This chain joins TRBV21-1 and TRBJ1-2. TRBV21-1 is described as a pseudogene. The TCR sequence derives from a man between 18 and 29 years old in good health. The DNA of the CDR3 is TGTGCCAGCAGCAAGAATCCAAGGCGGGGCTACACCTTC. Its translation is CASSKNPRRGYTF.